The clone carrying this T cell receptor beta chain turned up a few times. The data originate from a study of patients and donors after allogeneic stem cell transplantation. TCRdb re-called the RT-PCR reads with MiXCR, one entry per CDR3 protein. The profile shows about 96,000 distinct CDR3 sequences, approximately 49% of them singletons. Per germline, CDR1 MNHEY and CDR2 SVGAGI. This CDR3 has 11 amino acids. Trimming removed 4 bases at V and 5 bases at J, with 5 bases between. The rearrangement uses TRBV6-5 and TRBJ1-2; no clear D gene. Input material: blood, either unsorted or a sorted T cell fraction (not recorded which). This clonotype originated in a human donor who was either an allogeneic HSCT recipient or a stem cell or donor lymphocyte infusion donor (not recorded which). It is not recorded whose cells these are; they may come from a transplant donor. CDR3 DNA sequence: TGTGCCAGCAGTTCCTCATATGGCTACACCTTC. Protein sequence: CASSSSYGYTF.